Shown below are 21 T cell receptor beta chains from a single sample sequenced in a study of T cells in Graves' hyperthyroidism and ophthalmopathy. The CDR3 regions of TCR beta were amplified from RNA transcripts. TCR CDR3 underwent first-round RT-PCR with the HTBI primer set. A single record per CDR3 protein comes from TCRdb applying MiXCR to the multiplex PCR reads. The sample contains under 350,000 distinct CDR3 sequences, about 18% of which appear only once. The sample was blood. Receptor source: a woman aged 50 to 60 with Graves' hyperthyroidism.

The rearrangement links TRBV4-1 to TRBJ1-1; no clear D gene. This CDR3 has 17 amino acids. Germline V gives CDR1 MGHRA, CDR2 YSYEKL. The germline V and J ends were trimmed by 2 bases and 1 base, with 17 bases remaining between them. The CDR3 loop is CASSQPPPDGPNTEAFF. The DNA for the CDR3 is TGCGCCAGCAGCCAACCCCCTCCGGACGGACCGAACACTGAAGCTTTCTTT.

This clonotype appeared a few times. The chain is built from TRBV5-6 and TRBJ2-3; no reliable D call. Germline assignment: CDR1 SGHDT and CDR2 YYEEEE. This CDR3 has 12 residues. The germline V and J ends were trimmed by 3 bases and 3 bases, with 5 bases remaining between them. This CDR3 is CASSYKTDTQYF. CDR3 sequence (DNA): TGTGCCAGCAGCTATAAGACAGATACGCAGTATTTT.

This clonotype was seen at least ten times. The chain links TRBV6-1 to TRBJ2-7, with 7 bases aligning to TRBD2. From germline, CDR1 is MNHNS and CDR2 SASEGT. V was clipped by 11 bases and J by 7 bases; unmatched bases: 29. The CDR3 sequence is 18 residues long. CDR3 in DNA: TGTGCCGGTCAAGGTTTGGCTAGCGGAGGGACCCCACCCCGAGAGCAGTACGTC. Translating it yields CAGQGLASGGTPPREQYV.

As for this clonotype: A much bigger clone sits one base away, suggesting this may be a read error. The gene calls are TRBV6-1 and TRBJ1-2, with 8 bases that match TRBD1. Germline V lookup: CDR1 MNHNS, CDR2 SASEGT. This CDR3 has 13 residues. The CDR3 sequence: CASRTGGLGGCTF. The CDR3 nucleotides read TGTGCCAGCAGAACAGGGGGGCTAGGTGGCTGCACCTTC.

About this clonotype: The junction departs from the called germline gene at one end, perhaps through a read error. The CDR3 bases are TGTGCCAGCAGCGTAGGACAGGATTACAATGTGCAGTTCTTC. It codes for CASSVGQDYNVQFF. The chain is built from TRBV9 and TRBJ2-1, with D possibly matching TRBD1 (6 bases). Germline-derived CDR1 and CDR2 are SGDLS and YYNGEE. The length of the CDR3 is 14 residues.

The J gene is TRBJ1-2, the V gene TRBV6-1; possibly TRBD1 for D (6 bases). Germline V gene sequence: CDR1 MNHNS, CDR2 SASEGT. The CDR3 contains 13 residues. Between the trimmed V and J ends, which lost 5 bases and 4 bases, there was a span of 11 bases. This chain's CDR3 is CASSKDSSYGYTF. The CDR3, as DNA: TGTGCCAGCAGTAAGGACAGCAGCTATGGCTACACCTTC.

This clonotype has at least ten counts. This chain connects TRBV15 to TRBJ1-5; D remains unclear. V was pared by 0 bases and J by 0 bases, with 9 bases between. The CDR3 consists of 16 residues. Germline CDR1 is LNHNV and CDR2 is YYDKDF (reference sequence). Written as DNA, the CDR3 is TGTGCCACCAGCAGAGATCCGGGGAATAGCAATCAGCCCCAGCATTTT. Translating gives CATSRDPGNSNQPQHF.

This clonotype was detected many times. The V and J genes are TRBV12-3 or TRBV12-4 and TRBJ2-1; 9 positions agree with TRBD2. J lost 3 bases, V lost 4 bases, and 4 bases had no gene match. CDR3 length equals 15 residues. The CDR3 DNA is TGTGCCAGCAGTTACGGTAGCGGGAGCTACAATGAGCAGTTCTTC. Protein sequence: CASSYGSGSYNEQFF.

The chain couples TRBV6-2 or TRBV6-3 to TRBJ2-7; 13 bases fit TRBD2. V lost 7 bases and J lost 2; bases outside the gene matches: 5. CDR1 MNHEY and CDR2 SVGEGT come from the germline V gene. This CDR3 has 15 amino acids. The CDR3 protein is CASNRGTSGTYEQYF. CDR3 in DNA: TGTGCCAGCAATCGGGGGACTAGCGGGACCTACGAGCAGTACTTC.

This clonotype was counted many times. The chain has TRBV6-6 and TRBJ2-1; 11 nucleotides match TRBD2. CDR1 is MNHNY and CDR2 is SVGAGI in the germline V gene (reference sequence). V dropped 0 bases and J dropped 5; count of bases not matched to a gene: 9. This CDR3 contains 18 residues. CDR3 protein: CASSYSRILAGGNNEQFF. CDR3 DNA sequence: TGTGCCAGCAGTTACTCGAGAATCCTAGCGGGGGGCAACAATGAGCAGTTCTTC.

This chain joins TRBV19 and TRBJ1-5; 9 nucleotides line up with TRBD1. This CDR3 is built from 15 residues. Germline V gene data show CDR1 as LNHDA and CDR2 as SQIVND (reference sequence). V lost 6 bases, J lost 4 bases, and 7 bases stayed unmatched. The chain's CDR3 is CASRAGTGKNQPQHF. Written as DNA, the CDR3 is TGTGCCAGTAGGGCTGGGACAGGGAAGAATCAGCCCCAGCATTTT.

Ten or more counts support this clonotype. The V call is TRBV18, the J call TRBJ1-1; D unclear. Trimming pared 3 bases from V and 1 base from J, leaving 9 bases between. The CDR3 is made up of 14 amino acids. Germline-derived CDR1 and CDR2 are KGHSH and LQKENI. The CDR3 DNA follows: TGTGCCAGCTCACCCTCGGCCTCGAACACTGAAGCTTTCTTT. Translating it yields CASSPSASNTEAFF. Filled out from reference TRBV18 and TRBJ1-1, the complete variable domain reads NAGVMQNPRHLVRRRGQEARLRCSPMKGHSHVYWYRQLPEEGLKFMVYLQKENIIDESGMPKERFSAEFPKEGPSILRIQQVVRGDSAAYFCASSPSASNTEAFFGQGTRLTVV.

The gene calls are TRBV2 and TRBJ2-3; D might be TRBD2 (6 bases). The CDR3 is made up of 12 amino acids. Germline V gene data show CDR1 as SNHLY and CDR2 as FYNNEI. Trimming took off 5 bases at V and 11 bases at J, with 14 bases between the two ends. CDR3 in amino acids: CASSPTRAVQYF. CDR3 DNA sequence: TGTGCCAGCAGTCCGACTAGAGCAGTGCAGTATTTT.

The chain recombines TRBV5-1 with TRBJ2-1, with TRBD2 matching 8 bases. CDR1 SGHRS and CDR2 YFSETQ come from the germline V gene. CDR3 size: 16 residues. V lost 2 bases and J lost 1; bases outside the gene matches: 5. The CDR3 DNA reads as TGCGCCAGCAGCTTCGAGGCTAGCGGGTCCTACAATGAGCAGTTCTTC. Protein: CASSFEASGSYNEQFF.

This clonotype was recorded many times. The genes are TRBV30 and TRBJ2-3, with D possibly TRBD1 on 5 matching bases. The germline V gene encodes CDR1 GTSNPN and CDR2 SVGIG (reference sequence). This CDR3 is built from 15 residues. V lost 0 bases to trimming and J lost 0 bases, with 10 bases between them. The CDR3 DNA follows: TGTGCCTGGAGTGTACGCAGGGCGAGCACAGATACGCAGTATTTT. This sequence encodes CAWSVRRASTDTQYF.

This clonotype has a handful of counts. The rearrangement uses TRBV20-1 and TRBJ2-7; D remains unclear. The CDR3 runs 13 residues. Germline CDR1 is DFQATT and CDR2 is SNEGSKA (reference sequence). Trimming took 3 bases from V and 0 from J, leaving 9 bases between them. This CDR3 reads CSASDRYSYEQYF. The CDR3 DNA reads TGCAGTGCTAGCGATAGATACTCCTACGAGCAGTACTTC.

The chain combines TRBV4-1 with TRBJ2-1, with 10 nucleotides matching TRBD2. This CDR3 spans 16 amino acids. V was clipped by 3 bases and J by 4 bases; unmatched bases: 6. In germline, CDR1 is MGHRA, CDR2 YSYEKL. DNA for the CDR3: TGCGCCAGCAGCCATAGACTAGCGGGCGAATACAATGAGCAGTTCTTC. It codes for CASSHRLAGEYNEQFF.

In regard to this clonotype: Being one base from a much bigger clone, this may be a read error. The DNA of the CDR3 is TGCAGTGCTAGTAACACAATATCCCCCGATACGCGGTATTTT. Its translation: CSASNTISPDTRYF. V and J are TRBV20-1 and TRBJ2-3; D gene uncertain. In germline, CDR1 is DFQATT, CDR2 SNEGSKA (reference sequence). CDR3 length: 14 residues.

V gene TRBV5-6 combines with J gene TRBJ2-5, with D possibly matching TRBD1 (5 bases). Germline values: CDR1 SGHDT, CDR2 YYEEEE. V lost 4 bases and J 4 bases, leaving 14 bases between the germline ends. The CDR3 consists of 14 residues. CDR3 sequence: CASSGQGAGETQYF. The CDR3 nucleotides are TGTGCCAGCAGCGGACAAGGGGCCGGAGAGACCCAGTACTTC. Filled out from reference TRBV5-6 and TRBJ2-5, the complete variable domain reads DAGVTQSPTHLIKTRGQQVTLRCSPKSGHDTVSWYQQALGQGPQFIFQYYEEEERQRGNFPDRFSGHQFPNYSSELNVNALLLGDSALYLCASSGQGAGETQYFGPGTRLLVL.

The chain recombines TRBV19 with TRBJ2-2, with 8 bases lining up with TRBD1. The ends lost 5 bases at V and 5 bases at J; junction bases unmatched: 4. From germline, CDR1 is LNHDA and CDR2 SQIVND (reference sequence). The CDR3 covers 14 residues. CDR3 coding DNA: TGTGCCAGTAGTTCCCGGGACAGGACCGGGGAGCTGTTTTTT. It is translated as CASSSRDRTGELFF.

CDR3 sequence: CASSLVVGDGYTF. In DNA form, the CDR3 reads TGCGCCAGCAGCTTGGTCGTTGGGGATGGCTACACCTTC. This chain connects TRBV5-1 to TRBJ1-2, with D unclear. The germline V gene encodes CDR1 SGHRS and CDR2 YFSETQ. The CDR3 covers 13 residues. V lost 0 bases and J lost 6, with 9 bases in between.